This TCR beta chain came from a study of blood T cell repertoires in COVID-19. Study-level background: The United States, Italy and Spain were the sources of the acute and convalescent COVID-19 samples. T cells, B-cell-depleted T cells, or PBMCs supplied cDNA or gDNA.

The CDR3 totals 17 residues. V shed 5 bases, J shed 5 bases, and the junction held 14 bases outside the gene matches. Germline V lookup: CDR1 SGHVS, CDR2 FQNEAQ. While infection was still active, Seattle patients were enrolled and then followed longitudinally. Method: immunoSEQ multiplex PCR; TCRdb's copy keeps in-frame clones and lacks some. The sample gives 250,000 to 300,000 clones, approximately 88% of which show up once; 10% to 13% is in the top ten. The receptor comes from a woman in her seventies with COVID-19, enrolled during active disease. The rearrangement uses TRBV7-8 and TRBJ1-2; 10 nucleotides match TRBD1. Sequencing was carried out using peripheral blood. In DNA, the CDR3 is TGTGCCAGCAGCCCATTGGGATACGGGACAGGGGATTATGGCTACACCTTC. Amino acid sequence: CASSPLGYGTGDYGYTF. The full variable domain, rest sourced from reference TRBV7-8 and TRBJ1-2, is GAGVSQSPRYKVAKRGQDVALRCDPISGHVSLFWYQQALGQGPEFLTYFQNEAQLDKSGLPSDRFFAERPEGSVSTLKIQRTQQEDSAVYLCASSPLGYGTGDYGYTFGSGTRLTVV.